Listed here is a single TCR beta chain. The entry originates in a study of control samples from healthy donors and cancer patients. The V end was cut by 5 bases, the J end by 3 bases, with 16 bases between. This CDR3 region has 15 residues. Germline loops: CDR1 LNHDA, CDR2 SQIVND (reference sequence). Sequencing was performed with immunoSEQ multiplex PCR; in TCRdb, only in-frame clones are kept and a portion is missing. The sample includes about 65,000 clones, 90% seen only once; the top ten take around 1.2%. V and J are TRBV19 and TRBJ1-2; D perhaps matches TRBD1 (6 bases). The source is a woman between 50 and 59 years old with colorectal cancer. Material for sequencing was PBMCs. The CDR3 DNA sequence: TGTGCCAGTAGTTTTCCACAGGGCCGGGACTATGGCTACACCTTC. Its protein product is CASSFPQGRDYGYTF.